The 21 T cell receptor beta chains in this list originate from one sample, sequenced in a study of blood T cell repertoires in COVID-19. The protocol was immunoSEQ multiplex PCR, while the TCRdb copy is restricted to in-frame clones and leaves out a portion. The sample has about 160,000 clones; over 70% are singletons. Sequencing was performed on peripheral blood. These receptors were collected from a man aged 65 to 79 with acute or convalescent COVID-19.

The chain employs TRBV25-1 and TRBJ1-6; possibly TRBD1 for D (6 bases). Germline CDR1 is MGHDK and CDR2 is SYGVNS. Between the trimmed V and J ends, which lost 4 bases and 4 bases, there was a span of 8 bases. This CDR3 region has 14 residues. The CDR3 region has the DNA TGTGCCAGCAGTGGGACAGCATATAATTCACCCCTCCACTTT. Residues: CASSGTAYNSPLHF.

The chain carries TRBV28 and TRBJ1-2; the D gene is possibly TRBD1 (6 bases). The CDR3 contains 15 residues. CDR1 and CDR2 from the germline V gene are MDHEN and SYDVKM. The V end lost 3 bases, the J end lost 1 base, and 12 bases lay between the germline ends. CDR3: CASSFPTQGNYGYTF. CDR3 sequence (DNA): TGTGCCAGCAGTTTCCCTACACAGGGTAACTATGGCTACACCTTC.

The V gene is TRBV9, the J gene TRBJ1-2, with 8 bases lining up with TRBD1. V lost 4 bases to trimming and J lost 4 bases; unmatched junction nucleotides: 9. The germline gives CDR1 SGDLS, CDR2 YYNGEE. CDR3 length equals 15 residues. CDR3 protein: CASSTLTGVGYGYTF. The CDR3 region has the DNA TGTGCCAGCAGCACCTTGACAGGGGTCGGCTATGGCTACACCTTC. The complete variable domain, with remaining parts taken from reference TRBV9 and TRBJ1-2, reads DSGVTQTPKHLITATGQRVTLRCSPRSGDLSVYWYQQSLDQGLQFLIQYYNGEERAKGNILERFSAQQFPDLHSELNLSSLELGDSALYFCASSTLTGVGYGYTFGSGTRLTVV.

The gene calls are TRBV5-1 and TRBJ2-5, with TRBD2 identical over 10 bases. CDR1 is SGHRS and CDR2 is YFSETQ in the germline V gene. Trimming at V came to 0 bases and at J to 2 bases, leaving 4 bases not matched to a gene. The CDR3 covers 16 residues. In DNA form, the CDR3 reads TGCGCCAGCAGCTTGGATCCTAGCGGGGGTCAAGAGACCCAGTACTTC. Protein: CASSLDPSGGQETQYF.

The chain uses TRBV25-1 and TRBJ1-4; D is unclear. V dropped 4 bases and J dropped 10 bases, with 10 bases sitting between them. Germline V lookup: CDR1 MGHDK, CDR2 SYGVNS. The CDR3 extends over 12 amino acids. The CDR3 DNA follows: TGTGCCAGCAGTGCACTTCGGGGAAAACTGTTTTTT. Its translation: CASSALRGKLFF.

The chain couples TRBV7-9 to TRBJ2-3; 9 bases fit TRBD2. This CDR3 spans 18 amino acids. With 5 bases clipped from V and 1 base from J, the junction kept 13 bases outside the gene matches. Germline V CDR1 and CDR2: SEHNR, FQNEAQ (reference sequence). CDR3 in DNA: TGTGCCAGCAGCAAAGGAGGGGGCTCTAGCGGGGGCACAGATACGCAGTATTTT. Encoded protein: CASSKGGGSSGGTDTQYF. Variable domain in full (rest from reference TRBV7-9 and TRBJ2-3): DTGVSQNPRHKITKRGQNVTFRCDPISEHNRLYWYRQTLGQGPEFLTYFQNEAQLEKSRLLSDRFSAERPKGSFSTLEIQRTEQGDSAMYLCASSKGGGSSGGTDTQYFGPGTRLTVL.

This rearrangement joins TRBV19 to TRBJ1-4; 9 bases fit TRBD1. The CDR3 has 17 amino acids. Germline lookup yields CDR1 LNHDA and CDR2 SQIVND (reference sequence). J gave up 4 bases and V 3 bases, and 9 bases lay outside the gene matches. For the CDR3, the DNA is TGTGCCAGTAGTATTTTTAGGGACAGGGAATTTAATGAAAAACTGTTTTTT. Amino acids: CASSIFRDREFNEKLFF.

This rearrangement joins TRBV6-5 to TRBJ2-2; D is unresolved. CDR1 is MNHEY, CDR2 SVGAGI, per germline. Trimming left V 6 bases short and J 4 bases short, with 15 bases between. CDR3 length: 15 residues. Here the CDR3 DNA reads TGTGCCAGCAGCTCCGGTCCCAGGATCACCGGGGAGCTGTTTTTT. Amino acid sequence: CASSSGPRITGELFF.

This clone was observed at least ten times. The chain recombines TRBV5-1 with TRBJ2-5, with D possibly being TRBD2 (6 bases). V dropped 0 bases and J dropped 5 bases, with 11 bases sitting between them. From germline, CDR1 is SGHRS and CDR2 YFSETQ. The CDR3 length is 14 residues. The CDR3 spells CASSLGLAMETQYF. The CDR3 DNA sequence: TGCGCCAGCAGCTTGGGTCTAGCGATGGAGACCCAGTACTTC.

The rearrangement joins TRBV3-1 (or the pseudogene TRBV3-2) to TRBJ2-1, with 7 bases that match TRBD2. Germline V gene data show CDR1 as LGHDT and CDR2 as YNNKEL (reference sequence). After removal of 3 bases from V and 6 bases from J, the junction contained 11 bases not matched to a gene. CDR3 length: 16 residues. CDR3 nucleotides: TGTGCCAGCAGCCATTCTAGCGGTCGGGAGCGCAATGAGCAGTTCTTC. Its protein product is CASSHSSGRERNEQFF.

V usage is TRBV21-1 and J usage is TRBJ2-5; the DNA was not used to check the table's D call, TRBD1. TRBV21-1 is a pseudogene. The CDR3 contains 21 residues. CDR3 in amino acids: CASTFTPGPGVAEHRTETQYF. In DNA form, the CDR3 reads TGTGCCAGCACCTTCACTCCCGGCCCGGGTGTCGCAGAACACAGGACCGAGACCCAGTACTTC.

The V gene is TRBV24-1, the J gene TRBJ2-1; the D gene is possibly TRBD1 (5 bases). The CDR3 has 13 amino acids. Trimming shortened V by 2 bases and J by 12 bases, and 13 bases separated the two germline ends. The germline V gene encodes CDR1 KGHDR and CDR2 SFDVKD. CDR3 sequence: CATSDSGRAGQFF. CDR3 sequence (DNA): TGTGCCACCAGTGATTCAGGCAGGGCAGGGCAGTTCTTC.

V gene TRBV6-5 combines with J gene TRBJ1-1; TRBD1 matches 10 bases. Germline V gene lookup returns CDR1 MNHEY and CDR2 SVGAGI. The J segment lost 8 bases and the V segment lost 6 bases, leaving 6 bases of the junction unmatched. The CDR3 covers 13 residues. CDR3 DNA sequence: TGTGCCAGCAGGACCGGACAGGGGGTAGAAGCTTTCTTT. Amino acids: CASRTGQGVEAFF.

The CDR3 coding sequence is TGTGCCAGCAGCCCCAATCAGGGGGCCTATGGCTACACCTTC. Translating gives CASSPNQGAYGYTF. The rearrangement joins TRBV6-5 to TRBJ1-2, with TRBD1 identical over 8 bases. The V gene end was trimmed by 6 bases and the J gene end by 4 bases; junction bases not matched to a gene: 7. The CDR3 consists of 14 residues. Germline V gives CDR1 MNHEY, CDR2 SVGAGI.

The chain joins TRBV28 to TRBJ2-1; TRBD1 matches 8 bases. Germline V gene sequence: CDR1 MDHEN, CDR2 SYDVKM. This CDR3 comprises 16 residues. The junction had 16 bases not matched to a gene; V was cut back by 6 bases and J by 9 bases. CDR3 coding DNA: TGTGCCAGCAGCCTTTCATCAGGGGGCGTCCTCGGTGAGCAGTTCTTC. It codes for CASSLSSGGVLGEQFF.

The rearrangement links TRBV2 to TRBJ1-3, with 8 bases identical to TRBD1. J gave up 6 bases and V 3 bases, and 16 bases lay outside the gene matches. This CDR3 has 18 residues. The V gene's germline CDR1 is SNHLY and CDR2 FYNNEI. The CDR3 sequence is CASSESMIGDRGTNTIYF. DNA for the CDR3: TGTGCCAGCAGTGAGAGTATGATTGGCGACAGGGGAACAAACACCATATATTTT.

This chain connects TRBV29-1 to TRBJ2-2; D call uncertain. The V gene lost 4 bases and the J gene lost 6 bases, with 6 bases spanning the gap. Germline V CDR1 and CDR2: SQVTM, ANQGSEA. The CDR3 consists of 11 residues. For the CDR3, the DNA is TGCAGCGTTGCAGGCCCCGGGGAGCTGTTTTTT. Its protein is CSVAGPGELFF.

The V gene is TRBV19, the J gene TRBJ1-5; D uncertain. CDR1 LNHDA and CDR2 SQIVND come from the germline V gene (reference sequence). This CDR3 spans 12 amino acids. V dropped 0 bases and J dropped 6 bases, with 3 bases sitting between them. In DNA, the CDR3 is TGTGCCAGTAGTATAGATCGTCAGCCCCAGCATTTT. Protein: CASSIDRQPQHF.

This rearrangement joins TRBV4-2 to TRBJ1-1; D ambiguous. V was cut by 4 bases and J by 1 base, with 13 bases left in between. The CDR3 is 15 amino acids. Looked up from germline, CDR1 is LGHNA and CDR2 is YNFKEQ. The CDR3 sequence is CASSPLRARNTEAFF. The CDR3 coding sequence is TGTGCCAGCAGCCCGTTGAGGGCCAGGAACACTGAAGCTTTCTTT.

The genes are TRBV9 and TRBJ2-5; possibly TRBD2 for D (6 bases). CDR1 is SGDLS, CDR2 YYNGEE, per germline. The CDR3 spans 16 residues. The V end was cut by 2 bases, the J end by 5 bases, with 19 bases between. In DNA, the CDR3 is TGTGCCAGCAGCGTGGGGGAGGACACCCAAAGGGAGACCCAGTACTTC. Its protein is CASSVGEDTQRETQYF.

The chain employs TRBV30 and TRBJ2-3; 8 bases match TRBD1. CDR1 is GTSNPN, CDR2 SVGIG, per germline (reference sequence). J lost 0 bases, V lost 6 bases, and 2 bases had no gene match. The CDR3 is made up of 13 amino acids. The CDR3 sequence: CACGQGSTDTQYF. CDR3 in DNA: TGTGCCTGCGGACAGGGCAGCACAGATACGCAGTATTTT.